This T cell receptor (beta chain) was sequenced for a study of CD8+ T cells in alopecia areata. Study-wide findings and caveats: On tofacitinib, scalp clonality and expanded CD8+ clones among top 100 fell significantly. In scalp and blood during tofacitinib, many expanded lesional clones persisted. Lesional scalp exceeded normal scalp in clonality, especially in alopecia totalis/universalis.

The authors extracted RNA and reverse transcribed it into cDNA as the sequencing template. Libraries were prepared by immunoSEQ multiplex PCR; TCRdb keeps only in-frame clonotypes and omits some of them. The profile shows over 100,000 clones, roughly three fifths of them singletons. The treatment was: oral pan-JAK inhibitor, 5-10 mg twice daily. Points on this clone: As yet, its antigen is unknown.

The sample was CD8+ T cells sorted from blood, taken at week 24, from a patient treated with tofacitinib. This TCR was recovered from a human donor with alopecia areata.

The CDR3 loop reads CASSPDRPTYEQYF. The CDR3 region has the DNA TGTGCCAGCTCACCGGACAGGCCCACCTACGAGCAGTACTTC. The V call is TRBV18, the J call TRBJ2-7, with 7 positions matching TRBD1. The CDR3 is 14 amino acids. V was pared by 3 bases and J by 2 bases, with 4 bases of the junction left unmatched. CDR1 is KGHSH, CDR2 LQKENI, per germline.